These T cell receptor beta chains were read from a single sample in a study of shared clonotypes between healthy human individuals. The table came from immunoSEQ multiplex PCR; TCRdb's copy has only in-frame clones and leaves some out. The sample holds 500,000 to 650,000 clones, around 78% seen once. The specimen was PBMCs. Source of these receptors: a woman aged 40-49 years in good health. Some clones in this sample may be carry-over from other donors' samples. Each CDR3 is given with its conserved first and last residue. A D gene is named only where the DNA matches it firmly. The size entry is marked missing in some rows and otherwise reads once, few, many or a size class.

D gene,V gene,clone size,J gene,CDR3 protein,CDR3 DNA
NA,TRBV7-9,NA,TRBJ2-7,CASSLSGGPATYEQYF,TGTGCCAGCAGCTTAAGTGGGGGCCCCGCAACCTACGAGCAGTACTTC
NA,TRBV19,NA,TRBJ1-1,CASSLQGSPLGGTEAFF,TGTGCCAGTAGTTTGCAGGGTTCCCCCCTAGGAGGGACTGAAGCTTTCTTT
NA,TRBV11-2,NA,TRBJ1-3,CASSPGRNTIYF,TGTGCCAGCAGCCCAGGCCGGAACACCATATATTTT
TRBD2,TRBV4-3,once,TRBJ2-1,CASSQTSSSYNEQFF,TGCGCCAGCAGCCAGACTAGCTCTTCCTACAATGAGCAGTTCTTC
NA,TRBV19,NA,TRBJ2-4,CATGWGTGNIQYF,TGTGCCACCGGGTGGGGGACCGGAAACATTCAGTACTTC
NA,TRBV29-1,NA,TRBJ2-2,CSGTNFNTGELFF,TGCAGCGGGACAAATTTTAACACCGGGGAGCTGTTTTTT
NA,TRBV4-2,NA,TRBJ1-2,CASSPTTQNRRAATF,TGTGCCAGCAGCCCTACCACCCAGAATCGACGGGCTGCAACCTTC
NA,TRBV29-1,NA,TRBJ1-4,CSVEDGGEYEKLFF,TGCAGCGTTGAAGATGGGGGGGAATATGAAAAACTGTTTTTT
NA,TRBV12-5,NA,TRBJ2-2,CASGLTYRDSTGELFF,TGTGCTAGTGGTTTGACATACCGGGACTCCACCGGGGAGCTGTTTTTT
TRBD1,TRBV2,once,TRBJ1-1,CASSLQGALNTEAFF,TGTGCCAGCAGTCTACAGGGGGCTTTGAACACTGAAGCTTTCTTT
TRBD1,TRBV18,NA,TRBJ1-5,CASSAGTGGNQPQHF,TGTGCCAGCTCAGCCGGGACAGGGGGCAATCAGCCCCAGCATTTT
NA,TRBV10-2,NA,TRBJ1-2,CASSGGRGWEGYTF,TGCGCCAGCAGCGGAGGCCGGGGATGGGAGGGCTACACCTTC
TRBD1,TRBV4-3,NA,TRBJ1-2,CASSQDSGTGVGGYTF,TGCGCCAGCAGCCAGGATTCCGGGACAGGGGTGGGAGGCTACACCTTC
NA,TRBV7-3,NA,TRBJ2-4,CASSLGAVQYF,TGTGCCAGCAGCTTAGGAGCAGTTCAGTACTTC
NA,TRBV7-3,NA,TRBJ2-1,CASSLNPGLTLNEQFF,TGTGCCAGCAGCTTGAACCCGGGACTTACCCTCAATGAGCAGTTCTTC
NA,TRBV7-8,many,TRBJ1-3,CASSLGVQSGNTIYF,TGTGCCAGCAGCTTAGGAGTCCAATCTGGAAACACCATATATTTT
TRBD1,TRBV5-4,NA,TRBJ2-6,CASSTGQGPAGANVLTF,TGTGCCAGCAGCACGGGACAGGGGCCTGCAGGGGCCAACGTCCTGACTTTC